This is a list of T cell receptor beta chains from one sample in a study of T-cell memory formation after mild COVID-19. TCRdb independently ran MiXCR on the 5' RACE reads; one entry per CDR3 protein. The sample records 550,000 to 650,000 distinct CDR3 sequences, 15% to 20% being singletons. The sequenced material came from PBMCs or a T cell subset sorted from them (not recorded which). The receptors stem from an adult woman who had mild COVID-19 (a few samples of this study predate the infection). Cell type and time point are not known. Both conserved end residues are trimmed from each CDR3. A D gene is named only where the DNA matches it firmly.

V gene: TRBV12-3/TRBV12-4; J gene: TRBJ2-1; D gene: -; CDR3 protein: ASRTDWSDEQF
V gene: TRBV23-1; J gene: TRBJ1-5; D gene: -; CDR3 protein: ASRVHQPQH
V gene: TRBV11-2; J gene: TRBJ2-7; D gene: -; CDR3 protein: ASSLGPGVYEQY
V gene: TRBV12-3/TRBV12-4; J gene: TRBJ1-1; D gene: -; CDR3 protein: ASTPRSLLLGAF
V gene: TRBV19; J gene: TRBJ2-2; D gene: TRBD2; CDR3 protein: AVAGLAATGELF
V gene: TRBV5-1; J gene: TRBJ2-1; D gene: TRBD2; CDR3 protein: ASSEGLDGYNEQF
V gene: TRBV7-9; J gene: TRBJ2-1; D gene: -; CDR3 protein: ASSLAGFSEQF
V gene: TRBV20-1; J gene: TRBJ1-6; D gene: TRBD1; CDR3 protein: SAFWTGRASPLH
V gene: TRBV28; J gene: TRBJ2-7; D gene: TRBD1; CDR3 protein: ASTRSGQGNEQY
V gene: TRBV7-2; J gene: TRBJ2-1; D gene: TRBD2; CDR3 protein: ASSGGRPSSYKEQF
V gene: TRBV9; J gene: TRBJ1-2; D gene: TRBD1; CDR3 protein: ASSDGTGTYGYT
V gene: TRBV29-1; J gene: TRBJ2-3; D gene: -; CDR3 protein: SVEDGYTQY
V gene: TRBV7-3; J gene: TRBJ2-3; D gene: -; CDR3 protein: ASSFGVGTDTQY
V gene: TRBV12-3/TRBV12-4; J gene: TRBJ2-2; D gene: -; CDR3 protein: ASSSNTRDTGELF
V gene: TRBV5-1; J gene: TRBJ1-2; D gene: -; CDR3 protein: ASSSETSNSYGYT
V gene: TRBV27; J gene: TRBJ2-7; D gene: TRBD1; CDR3 protein: ASSPRTGLSYEQY
V gene: TRBV27; J gene: TRBJ2-1; D gene: TRBD1; CDR3 protein: ASSQGTGVSYNEQF
V gene: TRBV12-3/TRBV12-4; J gene: TRBJ2-2; D gene: TRBD1; CDR3 protein: ASSLQGAHTGELF
V gene: TRBV29-1; J gene: TRBJ2-7; D gene: TRBD2; CDR3 protein: SVEMPGRVSYEQY
V gene: TRBV7-7; J gene: TRBJ2-5; D gene: -; CDR3 protein: ASSPGEARTQY
V gene: TRBV15; J gene: TRBJ2-1; D gene: TRBD2; CDR3 protein: ATSRDRSGLGVVNEQF
V gene: TRBV24-1; J gene: TRBJ2-1; D gene: TRBD2; CDR3 protein: ATSLAAGNNEQF
V gene: TRBV12-3/TRBV12-4; J gene: TRBJ2-7; D gene: TRBD2; CDR3 protein: ASSTRASGDHEQY